This is a list of T cell receptor beta chains from one sample in a study of T cells after posttransplantation cyclophosphamide. Using immunoSEQ multiplex PCR, the repertoire was profiled, and TCRdb retains in-frame clones only, with some absent. The data contain under 8,500 clones, 82% of them singletons. The sequencing used CD4+ T cells sorted from blood, collected approximately 1,200 days after allogeneic stem cell transplant with posttransplant cyclophosphamide. All receptors derive from a female patient in her thirties or forties who received an allogeneic stem cell transplant from a related donor, was CMV-positive, and had no GVHD. Among the T cells, some may be from the graft donor. CDR3s include the opening cysteine and the closing phenylalanine or tryptophan. Each record gives: CDR3 DNA, CDR3 protein, CDR3 length, D gene, J gene, clone size, V gene. D genes are given only for firm matches. Rows give clone size only sometimes, using once, few, many, or a class for an expanded clone.

CDR3nt: TGTGCCAGCAGCGCACCGGACAGGAATTCACCCCTCCACTTT; CDR3aa: CASSAPDRNSPLHF; len: 14; d_gene: TRBD1; j_gene: TRBJ1-6; abundance: NA; v_gene: TRBV9
CDR3nt: TGTGCCAGCAGCTTAGCGGGACAGAGCTCTGGAAACACCATATATTTT; CDR3aa: CASSLAGQSSGNTIYF; len: 16; d_gene: TRBD1; j_gene: TRBJ1-3; abundance: NA; v_gene: TRBV7-8
CDR3nt: TGTGCCAGCAGCGCCCGGACTAGCGGGTACGGTGAGCAGTTCTTC; CDR3aa: CASSARTSGYGEQFF; len: 15; d_gene: TRBD2; j_gene: TRBJ2-1; abundance: NA; v_gene: TRBV9
CDR3nt: TGTGCCAGCTCATACCGGGACAGAATAAGCTCCTACGAGCAGTACTTC; CDR3aa: CASSYRDRISSYEQYF; len: 16; d_gene: TRBD1; j_gene: TRBJ2-7; abundance: NA; v_gene: TRBV18
CDR3nt: TGTGCCAGCAGCGACAACAGGGCCGACTATGGCTACACCTTC; CDR3aa: CASSDNRADYGYTF; len: 14; d_gene: NA; j_gene: TRBJ1-2; abundance: NA; v_gene: TRBV9
CDR3nt: TGTGCCAGCAGTTACGACACCAGCCGAGAGACCCAGTACTTC; CDR3aa: CASSYDTSRETQYF; len: 14; d_gene: NA; j_gene: TRBJ2-5; abundance: NA; v_gene: TRBV6-6
CDR3nt: TGTGCCAGCCGAGGACAGGACTCTGGAAACACCATATATTTT; CDR3aa: CASRGQDSGNTIYF; len: 14; d_gene: TRBD1; j_gene: TRBJ1-3; abundance: few; v_gene: TRBV5-8
CDR3nt: TGCGCCAGCAGCTTGGGCGGGACTCAGGAAAAACTGTTTTTT; CDR3aa: CASSLGGTQEKLFF; len: 14; d_gene: NA; j_gene: TRBJ1-4; abundance: NA; v_gene: TRBV5-1
CDR3nt: TGTGCCAGCAGTCCGAAACAGGGCCCTTCCTACGAGCAGTACTTC; CDR3aa: CASSPKQGPSYEQYF; len: 15; d_gene: NA; j_gene: TRBJ2-7; abundance: NA; v_gene: TRBV5-4
CDR3nt: TGCAGCGTTATACAAGGACAGCGGAAAAGCAATGAGCAGTTCTTC; CDR3aa: CSVIQGQRKSNEQFF; len: 15; d_gene: NA; j_gene: TRBJ2-1; abundance: NA; v_gene: TRBV29-1
CDR3nt: TGTGCCAGCAGTGACAATCCGGGTGAAACGCAGTATTTT; CDR3aa: CASSDNPGETQYF; len: 13; d_gene: NA; j_gene: TRBJ2-3; abundance: NA; v_gene: TRBV6-4
CDR3nt: TGTGCCAGCAGCCCTGCTAACTATGGCTACACCTTC; CDR3aa: CASSPANYGYTF; len: 12; d_gene: NA; j_gene: TRBJ1-2; abundance: NA; v_gene: TRBV14
CDR3nt: TGTGCCAGCAGACGGACAGGGGACTATAATTCCCCCCTCCACTTT; CDR3aa: CASRRTGDYNSPLHF; len: 15; d_gene: TRBD1; j_gene: TRBJ1-6; abundance: NA; v_gene: TRBV6-6
CDR3nt: TGTGCCAGTAGTATCGCGGGGGCTGGGCGCTCTGGGGCCAACGTCCTGACTTTC; CDR3aa: CASSIAGAGRSGANVLTF; len: 18; d_gene: NA; j_gene: TRBJ2-6; abundance: NA; v_gene: TRBV19
CDR3nt: TGTGCCAGCAGTTTAAGGGCAGGGAGGGATCAGCCCCAGCATTTT; CDR3aa: CASSLRAGRDQPQHF; len: 15; d_gene: NA; j_gene: TRBJ1-5; abundance: NA; v_gene: TRBV27
CDR3nt: TGTGCCAGCAGCTTACTGAGGACAGATACGCAGTATTTT; CDR3aa: CASSLLRTDTQYF; len: 13; d_gene: NA; j_gene: TRBJ2-3; abundance: NA; v_gene: TRBV7-8
CDR3nt: TGTGCCAGCAGCTTAGCGCTTACCCGCGGGGGGGCATCAGATACGCAGTATTTT; CDR3aa: CASSLALTRGGASDTQYF; len: 18; d_gene: TRBD2; j_gene: TRBJ2-3; abundance: NA; v_gene: TRBV7-9
CDR3nt: TGTGCCACCAGCAGAGGCGGGCGGGGGAGCTACAATGAGCAGTTCTTC; CDR3aa: CATSRGGRGSYNEQFF; len: 16; d_gene: TRBD2; j_gene: TRBJ2-1; abundance: NA; v_gene: TRBV15
CDR3nt: TGTGCCAGCAGGATGACAGGGCCCAATCAGCCCCAGCATTTT; CDR3aa: CASRMTGPNQPQHF; len: 14; d_gene: TRBD1; j_gene: TRBJ1-5; abundance: NA; v_gene: TRBV6-5
CDR3nt: TGTGCCAGCAGCCGTAGAGGGTCCTACGAGCAGTACTTC; CDR3aa: CASSRRGSYEQYF; len: 13; d_gene: NA; j_gene: TRBJ2-7; abundance: NA; v_gene: TRBV11-3
CDR3nt: TGTGCCAGCAGTTTATCTCGGGACAGGGGGCCGTATACTGAAGCTTTCTTT; CDR3aa: CASSLSRDRGPYTEAFF; len: 17; d_gene: TRBD1; j_gene: TRBJ1-1; abundance: once; v_gene: TRBV27
CDR3nt: TGTGCCAGCAGCCAAGATATGGCAGGGACACTGAACACCGGGGAGCTGTTTTTT; CDR3aa: CASSQDMAGTLNTGELFF; len: 18; d_gene: NA; j_gene: TRBJ2-2; abundance: NA; v_gene: TRBV4-2
CDR3nt: TGTGCCAGTAGAACTACAGGGGGCGCAGGGTATGGCTACACCTTC; CDR3aa: CASRTTGGAGYGYTF; len: 15; d_gene: TRBD1; j_gene: TRBJ1-2; abundance: few; v_gene: TRBV19
CDR3nt: TGTGCCAGCTCACCGGATAGAGGGGGGGCCTCTGGGGCCAACGTCCTGACTTTC; CDR3aa: CASSPDRGGASGANVLTF; len: 18; d_gene: NA; j_gene: TRBJ2-6; abundance: NA; v_gene: TRBV18
CDR3nt: TGTGCCAGCAGGGGGCCGGGGGGGCGTACGTCTTTCTTT; CDR3aa: CASRGPGGRTSFF; len: 13; d_gene: NA; j_gene: TRBJ1-1; abundance: few; v_gene: TRBV2
CDR3nt: TGCGCCAGCAGCTTAGGGGCCACAGATACGCAGTATTTT; CDR3aa: CASSLGATDTQYF; len: 13; d_gene: NA; j_gene: TRBJ2-3; abundance: NA; v_gene: TRBV5-1
CDR3nt: TGTGCCAGCAGCCCAGGCAGTTCCTACGAGCAGTACTTC; CDR3aa: CASSPGSSYEQYF; len: 13; d_gene: NA; j_gene: TRBJ2-7; abundance: few; v_gene: TRBV21-1
CDR3nt: TGTGCCAGCAGCTTAGGACAGGGTCTTGAGACCCAGTACTTC; CDR3aa: CASSLGQGLETQYF; len: 14; d_gene: TRBD1; j_gene: TRBJ2-5; abundance: NA; v_gene: TRBV7-8
CDR3nt: TGTGCCAGCAGCTTAGCTCCCAGCGGGGGAGCCTCCACAGATACGCAGTATTTT; CDR3aa: CASSLAPSGGASTDTQYF; len: 18; d_gene: TRBD2; j_gene: TRBJ2-3; abundance: NA; v_gene: TRBV7-3
CDR3nt: TGCGCCAGCAGCTTCACAAGTCAGTCCACAGATACGCAGTATTTT; CDR3aa: CASSFTSQSTDTQYF; len: 15; d_gene: NA; j_gene: TRBJ2-3; abundance: few; v_gene: TRBV5-1
CDR3nt: TGCAGCGTCCTAACGGGGGGACAGGGTGGAACTGGGGCCAACGTCCTGACTTTC; CDR3aa: CSVLTGGQGGTGANVLTF; len: 18; d_gene: TRBD1; j_gene: TRBJ2-6; abundance: NA; v_gene: TRBV29-1
CDR3nt: TGTGCCAGCAGCTTAGCGGGGGCTGGGGAGACCCAGTACTTC; CDR3aa: CASSLAGAGETQYF; len: 14; d_gene: NA; j_gene: TRBJ2-5; abundance: few; v_gene: TRBV7-9
CDR3nt: TGTGCCAGCAGTTTAGAACGGGGGGGGCAGTTCTTC; CDR3aa: CASSLERGGQFF; len: 12; d_gene: TRBD2; j_gene: TRBJ2-1; abundance: NA; v_gene: TRBV28
CDR3nt: TGTGCCAGCAGTTTATCCAACACAGATACGCAGTATTTT; CDR3aa: CASSLSNTDTQYF; len: 13; d_gene: NA; j_gene: TRBJ2-3; abundance: NA; v_gene: TRBV28
CDR3nt: TGTGCCAGCAGCTCGGGACAGGGGAAAGAAAAACTGTTTTTT; CDR3aa: CASSSGQGKEKLFF; len: 14; d_gene: TRBD1; j_gene: TRBJ1-4; abundance: once; v_gene: TRBV11-2
CDR3nt: TGTGCCAGCAGCTTGAGCAGGGGCTCACCCCTCCACTTT; CDR3aa: CASSLSRGSPLHF; len: 13; d_gene: NA; j_gene: TRBJ1-6; abundance: NA; v_gene: TRBV7-3
CDR3nt: TGTGCCAGCAGTTTTCGAGGGACCTACGAGCAGTACTTC; CDR3aa: CASSFRGTYEQYF; len: 13; d_gene: NA; j_gene: TRBJ2-7; abundance: NA; v_gene: TRBV27
CDR3nt: TGTGCCAGCTTGGGGGGGGGCCCCCTCAATGAGCAGTTCTTC; CDR3aa: CASLGGGPLNEQFF; len: 14; d_gene: NA; j_gene: TRBJ2-1; abundance: once; v_gene: TRBV27
CDR3nt: TGTGCCATCAGTGAGTCGTACGAGAGTTCTATCCTGTTTTTT; CDR3aa: CAISESYESSILFF; len: 14; d_gene: NA; j_gene: TRBJ1-4; abundance: NA; v_gene: TRBV10-3
CDR3nt: TGTGCCAGCAGCACTCCCCGGCAGGGTCAACTCAGTAGGGAGACCCAGTACTTC; CDR3aa: CASSTPRQGQLSRETQYF; len: 18; d_gene: NA; j_gene: TRBJ2-5; abundance: NA; v_gene: TRBV5-6
CDR3nt: TGTGCCAGCAGCGTAGCGACAGGGGGTGGCTACACCTTC; CDR3aa: CASSVATGGGYTF; len: 13; d_gene: TRBD1; j_gene: TRBJ1-2; abundance: few; v_gene: TRBV9